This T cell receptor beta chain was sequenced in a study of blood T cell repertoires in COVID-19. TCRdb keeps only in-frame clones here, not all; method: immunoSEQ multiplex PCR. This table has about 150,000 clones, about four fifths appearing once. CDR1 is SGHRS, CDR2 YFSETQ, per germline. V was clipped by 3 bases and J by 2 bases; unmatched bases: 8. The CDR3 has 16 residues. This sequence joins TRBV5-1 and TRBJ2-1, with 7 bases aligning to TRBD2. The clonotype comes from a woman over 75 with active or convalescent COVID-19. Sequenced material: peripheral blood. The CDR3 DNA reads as TGCGCCAGCAGCTCGATGGTAGCGGGTGCCTACAATGAGCAGTTCTTC. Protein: CASSSMVAGAYNEQFF.